These T cell receptor beta chains were read from a single sample in a study of blood T cell repertoires in COVID-19. The table came from immunoSEQ multiplex PCR; TCRdb's copy has only in-frame clones and leaves some out. This sample has approximately 320,000 clones; roughly 85% occur once, and the top ten carry approximately 7.9%. The specimen sequenced was peripheral blood. The origin of the receptors is a human donor in a cohort sampled during active COVID-19. Both conserved end residues are part of each CDR3. The D gene is left open where the match is weak. Where a row states a size, it is once, few, many or the class of an expanded clone; other rows omit it.

CDR3 DNA,CDR3 protein,D gene,J gene,clone size,V gene
TGCAGCGCTAGGAGCGGGGGGAGAGGCCGCGAGCAGTACTTC,CSARSGGRGREQYF,TRBD2,TRBJ2-7,-,TRBV29-1
TGTGCCAGCTCACCTGGGGGGGACTATGGCTACACCTTC,CASSPGGDYGYTF,-,TRBJ1-2,-,TRBV18
TGTGCCGGTCGTAAGCTCTCTGGAAACACCATATATTTT,CAGRKLSGNTIYF,-,TRBJ1-3,-,TRBV12-3/TRBV12-4
TGTGCCGGGACAGGGTCCTATGGCTACACCTTC,CAGTGSYGYTF,TRBD1,TRBJ1-2,-,TRBV12-3/TRBV12-4
TGTGCCAGCTCACCATTTACAGGGAATAATGAAAAACTGTTTTTT,CASSPFTGNNEKLFF,-,TRBJ1-4,once,TRBV18
TGTGCCAGCAGCCTCAGGGGGCGTTATGGCTACACCTTC,CASSLRGRYGYTF,TRBD1,TRBJ1-2,-,TRBV7-9
TGTGCCAGCAGCGCCCCGGAACAGGGGGGGGACAATGAGCAGTTCTTC,CASSAPEQGGDNEQFF,-,TRBJ2-1,-,TRBV9
TGTGCCAGCAGCTTATTTACTTCTTCCACTGAAGCTTTCTTT,CASSLFTSSTEAFF,-,TRBJ1-1,-,TRBV7-9
TGCAGTCCCGCCAGGAACACTGAAGCTTTCTTT,CSPARNTEAFF,-,TRBJ1-1,-,TRBV20-1
TGTGCCAGCACAGGGGGCGGCAATCAGCCCCAGCATTTT,CASTGGGNQPQHF,TRBD1,TRBJ1-5,-,TRBV2
TGTGCCAGCAGCTTGATGGGCCGGAGGTTGAACACTGAAGCTTTCTTT,CASSLMGRRLNTEAFF,-,TRBJ1-1,-,TRBV5-8
TGCGCCAGCAGCTACGAGACTAGCGGGGGGACCTTGGGGTTCTTC,CASSYETSGGTLGFF,TRBD2,TRBJ2-1,-,TRBV5-1
TGCGCCAGCTCCCCGGCCCGGGGATCAGGAAACACCATATATTTT,CASSPARGSGNTIYF,-,TRBJ1-3,-,TRBV10-1
TGTGCCAGTAGTCTTAAATATCAGACAGCCGATAATTCACCCCTCCACTTT,CASSLKYQTADNSPLHF,-,TRBJ1-6,-,TRBV19
TGCGCCAGCAGCTTGCCCGGGACAGGGTTGCGTTCACCCCTCCACTTT,CASSLPGTGLRSPLHF,TRBD1,TRBJ1-6,once,TRBV5-1
TGCGCCAGCAGCCTCCAGCCTAGCGGAAACACCGGGGAGCTGTTTTTT,CASSLQPSGNTGELFF,TRBD2,TRBJ2-2,-,TRBV4-1
TGCGCCAGCAGCCAACAGGGGGACGAGCAGTACTTC,CASSQQGDEQYF,TRBD1,TRBJ2-7,-,TRBV5-1
TGTGCCTCCAGAGAGGGTAGGGCTAATGAAAAACTGTTTTTT,CASREGRANEKLFF,-,TRBJ1-4,-,TRBV10-3
TGTGCCAGCAGTGACACTCGATATACTGAAGCTTTCTTT,CASSDTRYTEAFF,-,TRBJ1-1,-,TRBV6-4
TGTGCCAGCAGCTCAGGACCCGGGGTCTATGGCTACACCTTC,CASSSGPGVYGYTF,-,TRBJ1-2,-,TRBV5-4
TGTGCCAGCAGCCCGCCCGCGGTGCAGGGATATCAGCCCCAGCATTTT,CASSPPAVQGYQPQHF,-,TRBJ1-5,-,TRBV6-4
TGCGCCAGCAGTCCAACGCGACTAGCGGGGGCACATTACAATGAGCAGTTCTTC,CASSPTRLAGAHYNEQFF,TRBD2,TRBJ2-1,-,TRBV23-1
TGTGCCAGCAGCGAGACAGGGGGTTCCTATAATTCACCCCTCCACTTT,CASSETGGSYNSPLHF,TRBD1,TRBJ1-6,-,TRBV9
TGCGCCAGCAGCTTGGACGGGGGGATTGGAATTCAAGCTTTCTTT,CASSLDGGIGIQAFF,-,TRBJ1-1,-,TRBV5-1
TGTGCCAGCAGCCAACTAGGGGGTTCGCCCCCAAATCAGCCCCAGCATTTT,CASSQLGGSPPNQPQHF,-,TRBJ1-5,-,TRBV4-2
TGCAGCGGTAGGGACAGGGGGCGGAACACTGAAGCTTTCTTT,CSGRDRGRNTEAFF,TRBD1,TRBJ1-1,-,TRBV29-1
TGTGCCAGCCGAACCGGGACTAGCGTCGAAGATACGCAGTATTTT,CASRTGTSVEDTQYF,TRBD2,TRBJ2-3,-,TRBV19
TGTGCCAGCAGTTACTTTGGCGGGACAGCCAGAGAGCAGTTCTTC,CASSYFGGTAREQFF,-,TRBJ2-1,few,TRBV6-2/TRBV6-3
TGTGCCAGCATAAAGACAGAAGCCTTTCAAGAAGCTTTCTTT,CASIKTEAFQEAFF,-,TRBJ1-1,-,TRBV2
TGTGCCAGCAGTTACTCCGCGACAGGGCGAGAGACCCAGTACTTC,CASSYSATGRETQYF,TRBD1,TRBJ2-5,few,TRBV6-2/TRBV6-3
TGTGCCAGCTCACCGCAGCGGAGCACAGATACGCAGTATTTT,CASSPQRSTDTQYF,-,TRBJ2-3,-,TRBV18
TGTGCCAGCAGCGTAGACCCAGCGGGGGGGCAAGAGCAGTACTTC,CASSVDPAGGQEQYF,TRBD2,TRBJ2-7,-,TRBV9
TGCAGTGCTAGTATCGCAGGGATGACTGAAGCTTTCTTT,CSASIAGMTEAFF,-,TRBJ1-1,-,TRBV20-1
TGTGCCAGCAGCCAAGCGGAAAACAGGGGGTTCCAAGAGACCCAGTACTTC,CASSQAENRGFQETQYF,TRBD1,TRBJ2-5,-,TRBV14
TGTGCCAGTAGTGGACAGGGGTATAATTCACCCCTCCACTTT,CASSGQGYNSPLHF,TRBD1,TRBJ1-6,-,TRBV19
TGTGCCAGCAGCTCCCCCGGGGGGAGCCCCGGGGAGCTGTTTTTT,CASSSPGGSPGELFF,TRBD2,TRBJ2-2,-,TRBV7-7
TGTGCCAGCAGCTTATTGGTGGGGCGTACAGATACGCAGTATTTT,CASSLLVGRTDTQYF,-,TRBJ2-3,-,TRBV7-9
TGTGCCTGGAGGGGACAGGGGAGGACCGGGGAGCTGTTTTTT,CAWRGQGRTGELFF,TRBD1,TRBJ2-2,-,TRBV30
TGTGCCAGCAGCCCAGGACTAGCGTCCTACGAGCAGTACTTC,CASSPGLASYEQYF,TRBD2,TRBJ2-7,-,TRBV5-4
TGTGCCAGCAGCGTAGGAGCGGGGGCTGGCACAGATACGCAGTATTTT,CASSVGAGAGTDTQYF,TRBD2,TRBJ2-3,-,TRBV9
TGTGCCAGTAGTATAGGTAGGACAGAAAATTCACCCCTCCACTTT,CASSIGRTENSPLHF,-,TRBJ1-6,-,TRBV19
TGTGCCAGCAGCCCCTGGGGCGGGGGGGTTCCATATACGCAGTATTTT,CASSPWGGGVPYTQYF,TRBD2,TRBJ2-3,-,TRBV3-1/TRBV3-2
TGTGCCACTGAATCCCGGGACAGGGGTAACTATGGCTACACCTTC,CATESRDRGNYGYTF,TRBD1,TRBJ1-2,-,TRBV19
TGTGCCAGCAGCCAAGGTCAGGGGGCTGAAGCTTTCTTT,CASSQGQGAEAFF,TRBD1,TRBJ1-1,once,TRBV3-1/TRBV3-2
TGTGCCAGCAGCTTACTCAGGTCCTACAATGAGCAGTTCTTC,CASSLLRSYNEQFF,-,TRBJ2-1,-,TRBV7-2
TGCGCCAGCTCCCAACAGGGGATCTACGAGCAGTACTTC,CASSQQGIYEQYF,TRBD1,TRBJ2-7,-,TRBV5-1
TGCGCCAGCAGCCGGACAGGGGACTTAAACTATGGCTACACCTTC,CASSRTGDLNYGYTF,TRBD1,TRBJ1-2,-,TRBV5-1
TGCGCCAGCAGCCCCGGGACAGGGACCAATCAGCCCCAGCATTTT,CASSPGTGTNQPQHF,TRBD1,TRBJ1-5,-,TRBV5-1
TGTGCCACCAGCAGTGTATACAATGAGCAGTTCTTC,CATSSVYNEQFF,-,TRBJ2-1,-,TRBV15
TGTGCCACCAGCAGATTTAGCATCCAGCCCCAGCATTTT,CATSRFSIQPQHF,-,TRBJ1-5,-,TRBV15
TGTGCCAGCAGTCCCGGACAGGGAACTGAAGCTTTCTTT,CASSPGQGTEAFF,TRBD1,TRBJ1-1,-,TRBV12-3/TRBV12-4
TGCGCCAGCAGGGGCTCCGTCTATGGCTACACCTTC,CASRGSVYGYTF,-,TRBJ1-2,-,TRBV5-1
TGTGCCAGCACCGGGACAGGGGGCTACGAGCAGTACTTC,CASTGTGGYEQYF,TRBD1,TRBJ2-7,-,TRBV5-4
TGTGCCAGCTCACCTCAAACAGGGGGAAATGGCTACACCTTC,CASSPQTGGNGYTF,TRBD1,TRBJ1-2,-,TRBV18
TGTGTCAGAAGCTTCTGGGGCCACGAGCAGTACTTC,CVRSFWGHEQYF,-,TRBJ2-7,-,TRBV7-5